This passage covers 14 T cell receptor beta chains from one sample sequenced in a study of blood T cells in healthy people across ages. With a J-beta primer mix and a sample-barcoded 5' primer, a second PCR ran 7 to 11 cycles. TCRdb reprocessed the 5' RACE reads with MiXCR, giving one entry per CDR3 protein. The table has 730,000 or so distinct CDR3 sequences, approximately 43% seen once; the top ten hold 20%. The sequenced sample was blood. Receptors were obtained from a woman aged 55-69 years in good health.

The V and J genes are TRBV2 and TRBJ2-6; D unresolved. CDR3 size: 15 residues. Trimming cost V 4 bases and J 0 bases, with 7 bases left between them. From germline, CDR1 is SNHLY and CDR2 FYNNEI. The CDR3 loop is CASSVSSSGANVLTF. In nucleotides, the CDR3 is TGTGCCAGCAGTGTTTCCAGCTCTGGGGCCAACGTCCTGACTTTC.

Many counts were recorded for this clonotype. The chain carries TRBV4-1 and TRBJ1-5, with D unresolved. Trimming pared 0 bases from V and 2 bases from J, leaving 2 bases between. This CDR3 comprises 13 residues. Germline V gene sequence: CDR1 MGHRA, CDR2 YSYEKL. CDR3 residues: CASSQERNQPQHF. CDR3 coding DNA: TGCGCCAGCAGCCAAGAACGCAATCAGCCCCAGCATTTT.

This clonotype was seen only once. The CDR3 reads CASSPTGGAHLNEQYF. CDR3 DNA sequence: TGTGCCAGCAGCCCCACCGGGGGGGCCCATTTAAATGAGCAGTACTTC. The chain links TRBV7-9 to TRBJ2-4; 8 nucleotides agree with TRBD2. V shed 5 bases and J 13 bases; nucleotides not matched to a gene: 19. Looked up from germline, CDR1 is SEHNR and CDR2 is FQNEAQ (reference sequence). The CDR3 runs to 16 residues. The entire variable domain, with the rest obtained from reference TRBV7-9 and TRBJ2-4, is as follows: DTGVSQNPRHKITKRGQNVTFRCDPISEHNRLYWYRQTLGQGPEFLTYFQNEAQLEKSRLLSDRFSAERPKGSFSTLEIQRTEQGDSAMYLCASSPTGGAHLNEQYFGAGTRLSVL.

The CDR3 sequence is CSATNGLAGGYHAYNEQFF. In DNA form, the CDR3 reads TGCAGTGCTACCAACGGTCTAGCGGGAGGTTACCACGCCTACAATGAGCAGTTCTTC. The chain has TRBV20-1 and TRBJ2-1; TRBD2 matches at 11 bases. The CDR3 totals 19 residues. The V gene's germline CDR1 is DFQATT and CDR2 SNEGSKA (reference sequence). V trimming: 4 bases; J trimming: 2 bases; junction bases outside the gene matches: 16.

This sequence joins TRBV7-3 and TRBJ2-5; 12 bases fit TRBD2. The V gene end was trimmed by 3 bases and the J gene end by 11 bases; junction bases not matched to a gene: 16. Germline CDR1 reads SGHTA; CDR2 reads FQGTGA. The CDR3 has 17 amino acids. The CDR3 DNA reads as TGTGCCAGCAGCTTCCCATCGTCTAGCGGGGGGGCTAATGAGCAGTACTTC. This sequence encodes CASSFPSSSGGANEQYF.

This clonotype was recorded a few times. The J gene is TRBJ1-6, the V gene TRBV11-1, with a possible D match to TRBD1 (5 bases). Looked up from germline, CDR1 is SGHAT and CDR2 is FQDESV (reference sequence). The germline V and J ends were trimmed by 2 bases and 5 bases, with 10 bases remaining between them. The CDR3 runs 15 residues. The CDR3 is CASSLRIRDNSPLHF. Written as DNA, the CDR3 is TGTGCCAGCAGCTTACGGATCAGGGATAATTCACCCCTCCACTTT.

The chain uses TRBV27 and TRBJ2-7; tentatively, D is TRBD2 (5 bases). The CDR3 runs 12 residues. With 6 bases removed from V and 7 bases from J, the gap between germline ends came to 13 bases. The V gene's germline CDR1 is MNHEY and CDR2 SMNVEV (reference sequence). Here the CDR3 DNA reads TGTGCCAGCAGGATACGATCGGGAGAGCAGTACTTC. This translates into CASRIRSGEQYF.

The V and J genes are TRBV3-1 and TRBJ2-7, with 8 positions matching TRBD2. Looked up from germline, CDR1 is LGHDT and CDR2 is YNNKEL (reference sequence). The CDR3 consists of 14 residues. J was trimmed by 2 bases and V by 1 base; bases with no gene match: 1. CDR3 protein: CASSQAGGTYEQYF. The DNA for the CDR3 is TGTGCCAGCAGCCAAGCGGGGGGGACCTACGAGCAGTACTTC.

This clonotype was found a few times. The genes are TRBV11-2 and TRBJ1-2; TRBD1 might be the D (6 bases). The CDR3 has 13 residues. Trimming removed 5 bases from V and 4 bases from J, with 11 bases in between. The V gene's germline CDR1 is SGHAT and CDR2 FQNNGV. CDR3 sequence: CASSRGVSYGYTF. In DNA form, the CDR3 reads TGTGCCAGCAGCAGGGGGGTATCCTATGGCTACACCTTC.

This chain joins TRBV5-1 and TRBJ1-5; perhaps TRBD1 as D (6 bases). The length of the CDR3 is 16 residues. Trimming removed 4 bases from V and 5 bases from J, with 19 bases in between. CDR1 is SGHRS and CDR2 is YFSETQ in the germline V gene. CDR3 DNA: TGCGCCAGCAGCCTCTCGGGCAGGGGAGGGGATCAGCCCCAGCATTTT. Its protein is CASSLSGRGGDQPQHF.

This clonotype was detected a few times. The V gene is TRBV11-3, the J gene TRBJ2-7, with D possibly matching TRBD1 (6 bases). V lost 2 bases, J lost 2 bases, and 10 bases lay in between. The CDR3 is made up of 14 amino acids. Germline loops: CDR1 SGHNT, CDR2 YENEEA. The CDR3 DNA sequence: TGTGCCAGCAGCTTAACAGGGAAAGCCTACGAGCAGTACTTC. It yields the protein CASSLTGKAYEQYF.

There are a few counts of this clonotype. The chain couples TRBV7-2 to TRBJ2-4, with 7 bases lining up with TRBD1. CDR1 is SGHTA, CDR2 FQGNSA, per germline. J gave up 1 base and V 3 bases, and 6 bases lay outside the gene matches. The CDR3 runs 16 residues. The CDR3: CASSFGQEMAKNIQYF. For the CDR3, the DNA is TGTGCCAGCAGCTTCGGACAGGAAATGGCCAAAAACATTCAGTACTTC.

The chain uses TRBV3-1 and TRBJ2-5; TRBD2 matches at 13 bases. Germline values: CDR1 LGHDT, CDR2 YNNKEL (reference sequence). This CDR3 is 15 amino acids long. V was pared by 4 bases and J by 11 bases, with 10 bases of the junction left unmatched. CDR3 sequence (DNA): TGTGCCAGCAGCCCACTAGCGGGGGGGAGTAATGAGCAGTACTTC. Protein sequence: CASSPLAGGSNEQYF.

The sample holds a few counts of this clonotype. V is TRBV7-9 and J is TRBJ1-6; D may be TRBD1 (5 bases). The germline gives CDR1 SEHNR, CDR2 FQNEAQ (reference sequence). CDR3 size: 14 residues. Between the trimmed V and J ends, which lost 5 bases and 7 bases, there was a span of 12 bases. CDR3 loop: CASSRRDQNSPLHF. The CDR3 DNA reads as TGTGCCAGCAGCCGCAGGGATCAAAATTCACCCCTCCACTTT.